This is a list of T cell receptor beta chains from one sample in a study of control samples from healthy donors and cancer patients. Assay used: immunoSEQ multiplex PCR; TCRdb lists only in-frame clones, some missing. The repertoire includes roughly 120,000 clones, approximately 90% of them detected once, and roughly 3.4% sits in the top ten. Sequencing was done on a sample of blood. These receptor sequences come from a man aged 40-50 years in good health. Each CDR3 is given with its conserved first and last residue. A D gene is named only where the DNA matches it firmly.

CDR3: CATSFGTVNTDTQYF; J: TRBJ2-3; D: TRBD1; V: TRBV24-1
CDR3: CASSPGTVDEQYF; J: TRBJ2-7; D: TRBD1; V: TRBV27
CDR3: CAWAGGTGNQPQHF; J: TRBJ1-5; D: -; V: TRBV30
CDR3: CASRLGPSSDTQYF; J: TRBJ2-3; D: -; V: TRBV5-1
CDR3: CASSIRGGGGGELFF; J: TRBJ2-2; D: -; V: TRBV5-4
CDR3: CASSLLGQNYGYTF; J: TRBJ1-2; D: -; V: TRBV5-6
CDR3: CASSYYGVNYEQYF; J: TRBJ2-7; D: -; V: TRBV6-5
CDR3: CASADRGHMNTEAFF; J: TRBJ1-1; D: TRBD1; V: TRBV28
CDR3: CASSKDLGGNTEAFF; J: TRBJ1-1; D: -; V: TRBV21-1
CDR3: CASSLVGGPEKLFF; J: TRBJ1-4; D: -; V: TRBV5-1
CDR3: CASSPGASGATDTQYF; J: TRBJ2-3; D: TRBD2; V: TRBV7-9
CDR3: CASSEGRSDQPQHF; J: TRBJ1-5; D: -; V: TRBV10-2
CDR3: CASSLTSGGAVRSYF; J: TRBJ2-3; D: TRBD2; V: TRBV27
CDR3: CASRDRNIQYF; J: TRBJ2-4; D: -; V: TRBV6-5
CDR3: CSVDISSGVNEKLFF; J: TRBJ1-4; D: -; V: TRBV29-1
CDR3: CARVPGGRGGYTF; J: TRBJ1-2; D: -; V: TRBV7-9
CDR3: CASSQLVRARSGQFF; J: TRBJ2-1; D: -; V: TRBV4-1
CDR3: CATSRDSGAVAFF; J: TRBJ1-1; D: -; V: TRBV15